A selection of T cell receptor beta chains follows, all from one sample in a study of blood T cell repertoires in COVID-19. Data came from immunoSEQ multiplex PCR; TCRdb stores just in-frame clones and leaves some out. The data contain 150,000 to 200,000 clones, 85% to 90% of them seen just once; the ten biggest clones take up roughly 7%. Sequenced material: peripheral blood. The receptors were gathered from a woman over 75 in a cohort sampled during active or convalescent COVID-19. Both conserved end residues are part of each CDR3. The D gene is left open where the match is weak. The listing skips clone size in some rows; elsewhere it reads once, few, many or a size class.

v_gene	abundance	d_gene	j_gene	CDR3nt	CDR3aa
TRBV10-3	NA	TRBD1	TRBJ2-2	TGTGCCATCAGTGAGAGGGGGACAGCGATTAACACCGGGGAGCTGTTTTTT	CAISERGTAINTGELFF
TRBV19	few	TRBD1	TRBJ1-3	TGTGCCAGTAGTACTGACAGGGGCTCTGGAAACACCATATATTTT	CASSTDRGSGNTIYF
TRBV19	NA	TRBD1	TRBJ1-4	TGTGCCAGTAGTACCACAGGGGGCGGAGGTGAAAAACTGTTTTTT	CASSTTGGGGEKLFF
TRBV6-5	NA	NA	TRBJ2-5	TGTGCCAGCTCGCAGAAAAGGGGGACCCAGTACTTC	CASSQKRGTQYF
TRBV2	NA	NA	TRBJ1-2	TGTGCCAGCAGTATAAGGACAGCCTATGGCTACACCTTC	CASSIRTAYGYTF
TRBV7-8	NA	NA	TRBJ1-6	TGTGCCAGCAGCTTAGCGGCCAATTCACCCCTCCACTTT	CASSLAANSPLHF
TRBV28	few	TRBD2	TRBJ2-1	TGTGCCAGCTCCCCCGGAAGAGGGAGGGCTAGTAATGAGCAGTTCTTC	CASSPGRGRASNEQFF
TRBV15	NA	NA	TRBJ2-1	TGTGCCACCAGCAGAGAGAGAGCGGTAGCGACCAGACAGTTCTTC	CATSRERAVATRQFF
TRBV7-9	NA	NA	TRBJ1-2	TGTGCCAGCAGCTCGGCGGGGGTTAACTATGGCTACACCTTC	CASSSAGVNYGYTF
TRBV28	NA	TRBD1	TRBJ1-2	TGTGCCAGCAGCGACGGACAGGGTTTATACTATGGCTACACCTTC	CASSDGQGLYYGYTF
TRBV20-1	NA	NA	TRBJ1-2	TGCAGTGCTAGAACCCAGGGCTACACCTTC	CSARTQGYTF
TRBV24-1	NA	TRBD2	TRBJ2-1	TGTGCCACCAGTGATCCGGGACTAGCGGGTCTGAACAATGAGCAGTTCTTC	CATSDPGLAGLNNEQFF
TRBV9	NA	TRBD2	TRBJ2-1	TGTGCCAGTTCACTCGACCCGGGGGGTAGCCACAGGGAGCAGTTCTTC	CASSLDPGGSHREQFF
TRBV5-1	NA	NA	TRBJ2-2	TGCGCCAGCAGCTTGGATGCAGGGAACACCGGGGAGCTGTTTTTT	CASSLDAGNTGELFF
TRBV27	NA	NA	TRBJ1-1	TGTGCCACCGGTAGGGGGGGGGCCTCTGGGAACACTGAAGCTTTCTTT	CATGRGGASGNTEAFF
TRBV6-6	NA	NA	TRBJ1-5	TGTGCCAGCAGTTACAGGGGGGGCGGTCAGCCCCAGCATTTT	CASSYRGGGQPQHF
TRBV10-1	NA	NA	TRBJ2-3	TGCGCCAGCAGTGAGCGGCTAGCTGCTCCCGATACGCAGTATTTT	CASSERLAAPDTQYF
TRBV6-5	NA	TRBD2	TRBJ2-1	TGTGCCAGCAGTTACTCCAATCTAGCGGGGGGGCGTCAGTTCTTC	CASSYSNLAGGRQFF
TRBV15	NA	NA	TRBJ1-6	TGTGCCACCAGCAGAGATCGGCAGGGGAATTCACCCCTCCACTTT	CATSRDRQGNSPLHF
TRBV7-2	NA	NA	TRBJ1-1	TGTGCCAGCAGCATAGGGGTGGAGACTGAAGCTTTCTTT	CASSIGVETEAFF
TRBV4-1	few	TRBD2	TRBJ2-5	TGCGCCAGCAGCCTACTAGCGGGAGTTGAGACCCAGTACTTC	CASSLLAGVETQYF
TRBV7-9	NA	NA	TRBJ1-5	TGTGCCAGCAGCGCTGCGAGGTGGGGCAATCAGCCCCAGCATTTT	CASSAARWGNQPQHF
TRBV6-5	NA	NA	TRBJ2-2	TGTGCCAGCAGTTACTCGACGGAGTCCACCGGGGAGCTGTTTTTT	CASSYSTESTGELFF
TRBV28	NA	NA	TRBJ1-1	TGTGCCAGCAGGGGTGCGGGTGCTGAAGCTTTCTTT	CASRGAGAEAFF
TRBV6-1	NA	NA	TRBJ1-2	TGTGCCAGCAGTGAACGGGGACTCCGGGGCTACACCTTC	CASSERGLRGYTF
TRBV2	NA	NA	TRBJ1-4	TGTGCCAGCGCCCCCGCCCAGATTAATGAAAAACTGTTTTTT	CASAPAQINEKLFF
TRBV28	NA	NA	TRBJ2-5	TGTGCCAGCAGTTATTACGAGGGGGGGATTTTAGAGGAGACCCAGTACTTC	CASSYYEGGILEETQYF
TRBV7-8	few	TRBD1	TRBJ1-2	TGTGCCAGCAGCTTAGGTGGGACAGCTCCTTCCTATGGCTACACCTTC	CASSLGGTAPSYGYTF
TRBV27	NA	NA	TRBJ1-5	TGTGCCAGCAGCATAGGAGGTCAGCCCCAGCATTTT	CASSIGGQPQHF
TRBV6-2/TRBV6-3	NA	TRBD1	TRBJ1-5	TGTGCCAGCAGCGGGACAGGGCATCAGCCCCAGCATTTT	CASSGTGHQPQHF
TRBV28	NA	TRBD2	TRBJ2-7	TGTGCCAGCAGTTTCCCTAGCGGGGGAAGCTACGAGCAGTACTTC	CASSFPSGGSYEQYF
TRBV24-1	NA	NA	TRBJ1-1	TGTGCCAATCGGGGGGGATACACTGAAGCTTTCTTT	CANRGGYTEAFF
TRBV5-5	NA	TRBD1	TRBJ1-3	TGTGCCAGCTCGCGAGGGGACAGCTCTGGAAACACCATATATTTT	CASSRGDSSGNTIYF
TRBV9	NA	NA	TRBJ1-5	TGTGCCAGCAGCGTAGACGGGTATAGCAATCAGCCCCAGCATTTT	CASSVDGYSNQPQHF
TRBV6-5	NA	NA	TRBJ1-4	TGTGCCAGCAGTTCGGGGGAGGCTAATGAAAAACTGTTTTTT	CASSSGEANEKLFF
TRBV10-3	NA	NA	TRBJ2-1	TGTGCCATCAGTGATGGCGGGATCAGTCTTTACAATGAGCAGTTCTTC	CAISDGGISLYNEQFF
TRBV25-1	NA	TRBD2	TRBJ2-5	TGTGCCAGCAGTGAATATACTGGGCGGGAGAGGGAGACCCAGTACTTC	CASSEYTGRERETQYF
TRBV7-2	NA	TRBD1	TRBJ2-1	TGTGCCAGCAGCCCTGGGACAGGGTTGATCAATGAGCAGTTCTTC	CASSPGTGLINEQFF
TRBV30	NA	TRBD1	TRBJ1-2	TGTGCCTGGAGGTCCCAGGGGGGCAACTATGGCTACACCTTC	CAWRSQGGNYGYTF
TRBV24-1	once	NA	TRBJ1-5	TGTGCCACCAGCAGTGGGGGGTCTGGCAATCAGCCCCAGCATTTT	CATSSGGSGNQPQHF
TRBV3-1/TRBV3-2	few	TRBD1	TRBJ1-6	TGTGCCAGCGGCCCGGGACAGGGTAATTCACCCCTCCACTTT	CASGPGQGNSPLHF